The 9 T cell receptor beta chains below come from one sample, sequenced in a study of blood T cell repertoires in COVID-19. Produced via immunoSEQ multiplex PCR; TCRdb's table is partial and in-frame only. The sample lists hundreds of thousands of clones, 85% to 90% occurring once. The specimen sequenced was PBMCs or T cells enriched from blood (not recorded which). These receptors were obtained from a man in his fifties or sixties who had been exposed to COVID-19.

This sequence joins TRBV20-1 and TRBJ2-2; D remains ambiguous. Per germline, CDR1 DFQATT and CDR2 SNEGSKA (reference sequence). The ends were cut back, 5 bases at V and 0 bases at J, with 19 bases in the middle. CDR3 size: 17 residues. The CDR3 spells CSARGTALRPNTGELFF. The CDR3 nucleotides read TGCAGTGCTCGTGGAACAGCCCTAAGACCGAACACCGGGGAGCTGTTTTTT.

The chain employs TRBV19 and TRBJ2-3; a weak D match, TRBD2 (7 bases). The CDR3 runs 17 residues. Deletions cut 5 bases from V and 2 bases from J, with 20 bases between. Germline loops: CDR1 LNHDA, CDR2 SQIVND (reference sequence). CDR3 bases: TGTGCCAGTAGTTCCCTTAGGGCCGCGGGGGCCACAGATACGCAGTATTTT. It is translated as CASSSLRAAGATDTQYF.

The chain employs TRBV18 and TRBJ1-1; D gene unclear. Trimming took off 2 bases at V and 0 bases at J, with 10 bases between the two ends. The CDR3 sequence is 15 residues long. Germline values: CDR1 KGHSH, CDR2 LQKENI. The CDR3 reads CASSPNEIMNTEAFF. CDR3 nucleotides: TGTGCCAGCTCACCAAACGAGATTATGAACACTGAAGCTTTCTTT.

The chain uses TRBV5-1 and TRBJ1-2; tentatively, D is TRBD1 (5 bases). From germline, CDR1 is SGHRS and CDR2 YFSETQ. With 7 bases removed from V and 1 base from J, the gap between germline ends came to 17 bases. This CDR3 is 15 amino acids long. The CDR3 is CASYEFPDNNYGYTF. CDR3 sequence (DNA): TGCGCCAGCTACGAGTTTCCGGACAATAACTATGGCTACACCTTC. Together with reference TRBV5-1 and TRBJ1-2, the CDR3 gives the full variable domain: KAGVTQTPRYLIKTRGQQVTLSCSPISGHRSVSWYQQTPGQGLQFLFEYFSETQRNKGNFPGRFSGRQFSNSRSEMNVSTLELGDSALYLCASYEFPDNNYGYTFGSGTRLTVV.

The V and J genes are TRBV9 and TRBJ2-7; D is unresolved. Germline V CDR1 and CDR2: SGDLS, YYNGEE. V gave up 0 bases and J gave up 6 bases, with 7 bases separating them. The CDR3 runs to 12 residues. As DNA, the CDR3 is TGTGCCAGCAGCGTAGCTCTCCTCGAGCAGTACGTC. Translating it yields CASSVALLEQYV.

This chain uses TRBV29-1 with TRBJ1-2; D is perhaps TRBD1 (6 bases). CDR1 is SQVTM and CDR2 is ANQGSEA in the germline V gene. V was shortened by 6 bases and J by 1 base, with 12 bases between the two germline ends. The CDR3 runs to 13 residues. The CDR3 loop is CSVNRDSNYGYTF. Here the CDR3 DNA reads TGCAGCGTAAACAGGGATAGTAACTATGGCTACACCTTC.

The chain has TRBV23-1 and TRBJ2-5; tentative D call: TRBD2 (6 bases). TRBV23-1 is classed as an ORF, of uncertain function. The CDR3 has 15 amino acids. V was cut by 4 bases and J by 2 bases, with 14 bases left in between. As DNA, the CDR3 is TGCGCCAGCAGTCTAACCCCCGGGACTCAAGAGACCCAGTACTTC. Residues: CASSLTPGTQETQYF.

The gene calls are TRBV25-1 and TRBJ1-2, with D uncertain. V lost 1 base and J lost 8, with 8 bases in between. The length of the CDR3 is 12 residues. CDR1 MGHDK and CDR2 SYGVNS come from the germline V gene. CDR3 coding DNA: TGTGCCAGCAGTGAATTCGGGAGGGGCTACACCTTC. Protein: CASSEFGRGYTF.

The chain couples TRBV27 to TRBJ1-6; D ambiguous. This CDR3 region has 19 residues. Trimming pared 6 bases from V and 4 bases from J, leaving 25 bases between. The germline V gene encodes CDR1 MNHEY and CDR2 SMNVEV (reference sequence). The CDR3 nucleotides are TGTGCCAGCAGCTCCGTGTTGTGGGTTGAGGGTTATTATAATTCACCCCTCCACTTT. Translation: CASSSVLWVEGYYNSPLHF.